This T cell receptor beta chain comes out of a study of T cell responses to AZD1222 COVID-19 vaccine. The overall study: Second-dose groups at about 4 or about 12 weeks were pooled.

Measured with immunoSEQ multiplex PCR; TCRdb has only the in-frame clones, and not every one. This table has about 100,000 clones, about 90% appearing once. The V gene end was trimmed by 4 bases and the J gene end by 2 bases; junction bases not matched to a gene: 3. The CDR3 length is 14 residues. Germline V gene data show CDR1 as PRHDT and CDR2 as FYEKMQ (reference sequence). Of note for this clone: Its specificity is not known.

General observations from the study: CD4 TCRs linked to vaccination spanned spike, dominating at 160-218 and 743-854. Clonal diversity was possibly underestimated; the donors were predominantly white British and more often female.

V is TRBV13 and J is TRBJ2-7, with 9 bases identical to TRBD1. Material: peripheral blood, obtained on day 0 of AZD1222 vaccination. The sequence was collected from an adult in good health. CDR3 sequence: CASSSRQGAYEQYF. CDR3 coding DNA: TGTGCCAGCAGCTCCAGACAGGGGGCCTACGAGCAGTACTTC.